This T cell receptor beta chain was found in a study of blood T cell repertoires in COVID-19 (dated by TCRdb to 2019 to 2021). The study in broad terms: Samples from collaborators originated in the United States, Italy and Spain and spanned both the acute and convalescent phases of COVID-19. The sample metadata nearly always contained a de-identified subject ID, COVID-19 status, age in years and sex. Subjects who had been exposed to COVID-19, were actively infected with it, or had recovered from it provided the deeply sampled blood TCRbeta repertoires that made up the dataset. The material from the prospective study consisted of cDNA or gDNA derived from T cells, B-cell-depleted T cells, or PBMCs. Where available, HLA class I and class II types were obtained from metadata supplied by the sample provider rather than from assay-based typing. The repertoires were released in a freely available public database meant as a resource for research on the immune response to SARS-CoV-2. The samples were drawn from two sources: the first 160 participants of the ongoing ImmuneRACE study, and approximately 1,300 subjects contributed by 6 global collaborators.

Each collaborating institution followed its own protocols to collect whole blood in K2EDTA tubes. For TCRbeta analysis, collaborators shipped samples in one of three forms: frozen whole blood, isolated PBMCs, or DNA extracted from either of those sample types. Trimming removed 3 bases from V and 4 bases from J; the gene matches leave 16 bases unexplained. From cysteine to phenylalanine, the CDR3 is 17 amino acids long. Of all the DNA, just the CDR3 is kept, 51 bases in frame from base 1. Reading the germline V gene gives CDR1 SGHRS and CDR2 YFSETQ. Overall study results and their limits: The amount of clinical and demographic metadata varied by source and participant and was provided uncurated.

On this clone itself: The antigen it binds to is not known. Base qualities are not at hand, and no much larger clone is one base apart.

The immunoSEQ Assay, a bias-controlled multiplex PCR, was used to amplify TCRbeta CDR3 regions from genomic DNA. Turning to the authors' computational methods: The number of nucleated cells in each sample was estimated by amplification of reference gene primers within the assay. To quantify the absolute abundance of each unique TCRbeta CDR3 rearrangement, sequence reads were collapsed and filtered. For each sample, productive Simpson clonality was calculated by taking the square root of Simpson's diversity index across productive rearrangements. This immuneACCESS table, as held by TCRdb, lists in-frame sequences with V and J called but not all clones. Of the missing ones, under half trace to an unresolved V gene in checked studies; the others have no known cause. That table supplies the V and J calls and clone size; D and trimming were determined from the DNA. Present in this sample are about 230,000 clones, about 88% of which were seen just once. The ten biggest clones cover around 0.96% of the sample.

The chain couples TRBV5-1 to TRBJ2-7; 7 nucleotides in the junction match TRBD2. Sequences were obtained from peripheral blood. This TCR was recovered from a man in his forties with acute or convalescent COVID-19. CDR3 sequence: CASSSPRPGGGIYEQYF. The DNA sequence is given as TGCGCCAGCAGCTCACCCCGGCCTGGCGGGGGTATTTACGAGCAGTACTTC.